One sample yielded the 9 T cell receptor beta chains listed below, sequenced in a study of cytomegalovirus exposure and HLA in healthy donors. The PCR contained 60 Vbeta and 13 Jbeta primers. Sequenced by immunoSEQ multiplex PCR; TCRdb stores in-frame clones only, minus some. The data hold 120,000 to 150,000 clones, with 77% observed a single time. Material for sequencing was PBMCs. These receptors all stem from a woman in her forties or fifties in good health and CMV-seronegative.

CDR3: CATSSEVGPRTYYGYTF. CDR3 sequence (DNA): TGTGCCACCAGCAGTGAGGTAGGGCCCAGGACATATTATGGCTACACCTTC. This chain uses TRBV15 with TRBJ1-2, with D perhaps matching TRBD1 (5 bases). The CDR3 is 17 amino acids. Germline V lookup: CDR1 LNHNV, CDR2 YYDKDF (reference sequence). The ends were cut back, 3 bases at V and 5 bases at J, with 22 bases in the middle.

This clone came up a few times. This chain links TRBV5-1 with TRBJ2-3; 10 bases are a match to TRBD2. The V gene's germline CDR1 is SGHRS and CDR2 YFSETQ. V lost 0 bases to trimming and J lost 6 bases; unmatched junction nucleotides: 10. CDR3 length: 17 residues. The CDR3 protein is CASSLEPSGGLPDTQYF. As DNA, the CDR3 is TGCGCCAGCAGCTTGGAGCCTAGCGGGGGTCTTCCGGATACGCAGTATTTT.

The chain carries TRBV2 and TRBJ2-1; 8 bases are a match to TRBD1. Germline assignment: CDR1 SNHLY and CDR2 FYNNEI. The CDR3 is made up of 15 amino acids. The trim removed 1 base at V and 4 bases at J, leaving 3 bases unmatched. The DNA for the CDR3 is TGTGCCAGCAGTGAAGGAACAGGGGGTTACAATGAGCAGTTCTTC. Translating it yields CASSEGTGGYNEQFF.

This CDR3 is CASSPGLADYEQYF. CDR3 sequence (DNA): TGTGCCAGCAGCCCGGGACTAGCGGATTACGAGCAGTACTTC. V gene TRBV6-1 combines with J gene TRBJ2-7; 11 bases are shared with TRBD2. Per the germline V gene, CDR1 is MNHNS and CDR2 is SASEGT. The CDR3 is 14 residues long. With V trimmed by 6 bases and J by 4 bases, 5 bases remained unmatched.

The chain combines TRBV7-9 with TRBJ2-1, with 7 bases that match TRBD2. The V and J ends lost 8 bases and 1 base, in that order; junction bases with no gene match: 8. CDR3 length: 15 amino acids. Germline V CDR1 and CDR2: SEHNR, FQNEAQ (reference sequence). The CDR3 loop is CASASGDGSYNEQFF. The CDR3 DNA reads TGTGCCAGCGCAAGCGGGGACGGGTCCTACAATGAGCAGTTCTTC.

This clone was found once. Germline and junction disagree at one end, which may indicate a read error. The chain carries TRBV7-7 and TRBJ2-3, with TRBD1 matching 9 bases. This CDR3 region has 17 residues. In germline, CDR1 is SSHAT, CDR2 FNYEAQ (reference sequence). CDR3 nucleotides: TGTGCTAGCAGCTTAGCTTGGGACAGGGACCAGACAGATACGCAGTATTTT. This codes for CASSLAWDRDQTDTQYF.

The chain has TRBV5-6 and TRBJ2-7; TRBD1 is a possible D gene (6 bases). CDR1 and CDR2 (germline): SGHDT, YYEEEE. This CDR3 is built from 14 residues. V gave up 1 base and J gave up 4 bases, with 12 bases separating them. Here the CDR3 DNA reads TGTGCCAGCAGCTTGATTGGGGGCTGGTACGAGCAGTACTTC. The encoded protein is CASSLIGGWYEQYF.

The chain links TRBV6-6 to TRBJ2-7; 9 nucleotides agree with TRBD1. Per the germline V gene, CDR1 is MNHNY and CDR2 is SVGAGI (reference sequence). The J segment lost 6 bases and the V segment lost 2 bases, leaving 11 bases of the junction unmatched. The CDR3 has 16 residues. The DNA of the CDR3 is TGTGCCAGCAGTTACCTCCCCCCGGGACAGGGCCTCGAGCAGTACTTC. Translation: CASSYLPPGQGLEQYF.

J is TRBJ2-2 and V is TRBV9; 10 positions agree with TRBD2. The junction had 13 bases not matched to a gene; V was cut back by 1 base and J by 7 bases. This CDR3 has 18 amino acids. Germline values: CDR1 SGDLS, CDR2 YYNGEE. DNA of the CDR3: TGTGCCAGCAGCGTATGGGGGGGGACTAGCGTGTATGACGGGGAGCTGTTTTTT. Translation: CASSVWGGTSVYDGELFF.